The sequence of this T cell receptor beta chain was determined in a study of cytomegalovirus exposure and HLA in healthy donors. Primers included in the PCR were 60 Vbeta and 13 Jbeta primers. Sequencing used immunoSEQ multiplex PCR; TCRdb keeps in-frame clones, though not all of them. Found here are some 190,000 clones, 82% of them singletons; the top ten hold about 1.5%. V shed 1 base and J shed 7 bases, with 11 bases lying between them. The length of the CDR3 is 14 residues. Germline loops: CDR1 SGHVS, CDR2 FNYEAQ. The sequenced sample was PBMCs. This TCR came from a man between 40 and 49 years old in good health and CMV-seronegative. The chain recombines TRBV7-6 with TRBJ1-5; D may be TRBD1 (5 bases). CDR3 in amino acids: CASSLGGGGQPQHF. CDR3 DNA sequence: TGTGCCAGCAGCTTAGGCGGGGGTGGGCAGCCCCAGCATTTT.